This entry is about one T cell receptor beta chain. Antigen: not known. PCR was performed using 60 Vbeta and 13 Jbeta primers. The method was immunoSEQ multiplex PCR; TCRdb's version includes in-frame clones alone and lacks a portion of them. The sample includes about 140,000 clones, roughly 79% of them seen just once. The data originate from a study of cytomegalovirus exposure and HLA in healthy donors. Broader study findings: Follow-up analysis found HLA locus-dependent TCR association rates, highest for DRB1 and lowest for HLA-C. In all likelihood, a cluster of highly shared sequence variants was a sequencing artifact. Prior analysis indicated that the majority of TCR beta V segments exhibited productivity approximately 87% or approximately 30% of the time.

The CDR3 sequence is 17 residues long. Germline assignment: CDR1 LGHNA and CDR2 YNFKEQ. V was shortened by 1 base and J by 5 bases, with 15 bases between the two germline ends. This receptor was identified in a woman aged 40-49 years in good health and CMV-seronegative. The genes are TRBV4-2 and TRBJ1-6, with D perhaps TRBD1 (5 bases). The sequenced sample consisted of PBMCs. For the CDR3, the DNA is TGTGCCAGCAGCCAAGCGTTCGGGGGGGAAGATAATTCACCCCTCCACTTT. This translates into CASSQAFGGEDNSPLHF.